This T cell receptor beta chain was recovered during a study of vaccination and CD4 T cells after COVID-19. Germline CDR1 is SQVTM and CDR2 is ANQGSEA. Trimming shortened V by 1 base and J by 4 bases, and 13 bases separated the two germline ends. This CDR3 is built from 14 residues. Notes on the study in general: The study sampled relatively few convalescent patients and omitted early post-infection timepoints.

Described treatment: 10-day PBMC culture with coronavirus spike peptide pools or control peptides (ViraFEST assay). With around ten days of culture completed, CD4+ T cells were isolated by negative selection. Researchers used the Oncomine TCR Beta short-read assay to sequence DNA from cultured CD4+ T cells. Each CDR3 protein is one row after TCRdb ran MiXCR on the PCR reads. In the table there are just under 9,000 distinct CDR3 sequences, about 60% of which are singletons. This clonotype was counted once. Its antigen is still unknown. Sequences were obtained from CD4+ T cells from blood, cultured in vitro. The TCR comes from a human donor who had recovered from COVID-19. This chain uses TRBV29-1 with TRBJ1-2, with a weak D call TRBD1 (6 bases). CDR3 region: CSVEGGQGFYGYTF. CDR3 in DNA: TGCAGCGTTGAAGGGGGGCAGGGATTCTATGGCTACACCTTC. The whole variable domain, filled in from reference TRBV29-1 and TRBJ1-2, reads SAVISQKPSRDICQRGTSLTIQCQVDSQVTMMFWYRQQPGQSLTLIATANQGSEATYESGFVIDKFPISRPNLTFSTLTVSNMSPEDSSIYLCSVEGGQGFYGYTFGSGTRLTVV.